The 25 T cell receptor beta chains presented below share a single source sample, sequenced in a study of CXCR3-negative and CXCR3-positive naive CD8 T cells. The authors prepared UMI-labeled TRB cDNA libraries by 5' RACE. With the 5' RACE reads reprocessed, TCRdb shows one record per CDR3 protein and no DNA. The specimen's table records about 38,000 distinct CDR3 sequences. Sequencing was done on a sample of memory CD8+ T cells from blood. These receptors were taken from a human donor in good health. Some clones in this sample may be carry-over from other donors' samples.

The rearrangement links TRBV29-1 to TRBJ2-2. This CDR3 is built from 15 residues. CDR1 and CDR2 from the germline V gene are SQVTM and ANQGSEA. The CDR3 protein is CSVEDQDLPTGELFF.

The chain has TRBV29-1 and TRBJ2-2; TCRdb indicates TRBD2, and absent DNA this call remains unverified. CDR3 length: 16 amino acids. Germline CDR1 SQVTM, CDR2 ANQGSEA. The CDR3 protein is CSVERVAGRNTGELFF.

CDR3: CASSLWASGRPTDTQYF. The chain employs TRBV28 and TRBJ2-3; without DNA, the TCRdb call of TRBD2 cannot be checked. This CDR3 contains 17 residues. The germline V gene has CDR1 MDHEN and CDR2 SYDVKM.

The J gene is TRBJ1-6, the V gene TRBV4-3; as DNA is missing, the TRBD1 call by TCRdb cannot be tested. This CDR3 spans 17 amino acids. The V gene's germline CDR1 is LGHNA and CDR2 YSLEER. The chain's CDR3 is CASSQEFGGLFNSPLHF.

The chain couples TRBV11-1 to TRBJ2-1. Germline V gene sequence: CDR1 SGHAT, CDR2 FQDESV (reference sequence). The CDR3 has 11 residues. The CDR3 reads CASSLGLEQFF.

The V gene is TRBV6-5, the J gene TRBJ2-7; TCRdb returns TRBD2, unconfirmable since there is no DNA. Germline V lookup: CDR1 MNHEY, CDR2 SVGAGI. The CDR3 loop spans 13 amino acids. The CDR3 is CASSPGEASEQYF.

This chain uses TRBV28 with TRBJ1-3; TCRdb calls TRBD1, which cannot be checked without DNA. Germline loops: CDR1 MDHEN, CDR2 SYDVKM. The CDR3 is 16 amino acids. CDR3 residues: CASRSTRTGGADTIYF.

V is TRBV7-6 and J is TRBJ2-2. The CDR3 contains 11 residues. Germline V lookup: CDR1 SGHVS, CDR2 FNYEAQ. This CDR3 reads CASSPSGELFF. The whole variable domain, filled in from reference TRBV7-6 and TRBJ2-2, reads GAGVSQSPRYKVTKRGQDVALRCDPISGHVSLYWYRQALGQGPEFLTYFNYEAQQDKSGLPNDRFSAERPEGSISTLTIQRTEQRDSAMYRCASSPSGELFFGEGSRLTVL.

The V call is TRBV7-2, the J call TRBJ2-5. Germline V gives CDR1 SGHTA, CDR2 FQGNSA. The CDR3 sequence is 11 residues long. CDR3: CASSRGETQYF. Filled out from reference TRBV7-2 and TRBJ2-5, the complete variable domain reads GAGVSQSPSNKVTEKGKDVELRCDPISGHTALYWYRQSLGQGLEFLIYFQGNSAPDKSGLPSDRFSAERTGGSVSTLTIQRTQQEDSAVYLCASSRGETQYFGPGTRLLVL.

CDR3 protein: CASSLRGTGLSEDTQYF. This rearrangement joins TRBV7-2 to TRBJ2-3; there is no DNA to check the TCRdb D call of TRBD1. There are 17 residues in the CDR3. Germline V gives CDR1 SGHTA, CDR2 FQGNSA.

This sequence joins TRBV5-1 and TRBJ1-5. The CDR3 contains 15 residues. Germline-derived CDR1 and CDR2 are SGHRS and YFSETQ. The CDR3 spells CASSLGDYSNQPQHF.

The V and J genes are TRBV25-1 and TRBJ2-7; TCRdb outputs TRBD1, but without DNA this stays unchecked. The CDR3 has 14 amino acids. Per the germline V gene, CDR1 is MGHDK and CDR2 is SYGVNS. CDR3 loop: CASSERGQGYEQYF.

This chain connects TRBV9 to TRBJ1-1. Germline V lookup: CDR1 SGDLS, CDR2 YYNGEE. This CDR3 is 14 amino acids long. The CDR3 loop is CASSVVSRNTEAFF.

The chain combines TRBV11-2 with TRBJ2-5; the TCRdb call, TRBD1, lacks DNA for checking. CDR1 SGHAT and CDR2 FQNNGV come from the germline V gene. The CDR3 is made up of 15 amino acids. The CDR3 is CASSSPGAPQETQYF.

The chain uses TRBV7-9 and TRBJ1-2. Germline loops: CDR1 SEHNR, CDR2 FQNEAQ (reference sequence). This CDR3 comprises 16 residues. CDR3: CASSPRLAQINYGYTF.

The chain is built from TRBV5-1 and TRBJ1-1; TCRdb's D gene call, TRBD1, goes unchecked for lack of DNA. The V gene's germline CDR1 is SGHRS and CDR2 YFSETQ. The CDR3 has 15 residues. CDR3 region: CASSLAVQGRTEAFF.

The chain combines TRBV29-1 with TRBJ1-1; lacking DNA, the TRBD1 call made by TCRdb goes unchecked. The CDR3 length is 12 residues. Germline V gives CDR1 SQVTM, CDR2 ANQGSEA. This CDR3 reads CSVEGREPEAFF. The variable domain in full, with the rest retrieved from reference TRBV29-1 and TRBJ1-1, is SAVISQKPSRDICQRGTSLTIQCQVDSQVTMMFWYRQQPGQSLTLIATANQGSEATYESGFVIDKFPISRPNLTFSTLTVSNMSPEDSSIYLCSVEGREPEAFFGQGTRLTVV.

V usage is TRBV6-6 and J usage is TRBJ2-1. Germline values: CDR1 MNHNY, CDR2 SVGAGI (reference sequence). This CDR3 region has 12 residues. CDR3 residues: CASSLRDNEQFF.

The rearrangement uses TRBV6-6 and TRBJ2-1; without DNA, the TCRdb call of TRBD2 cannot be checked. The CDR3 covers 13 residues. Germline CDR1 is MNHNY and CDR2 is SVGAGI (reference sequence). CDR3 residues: CASSLREYNEQFF.

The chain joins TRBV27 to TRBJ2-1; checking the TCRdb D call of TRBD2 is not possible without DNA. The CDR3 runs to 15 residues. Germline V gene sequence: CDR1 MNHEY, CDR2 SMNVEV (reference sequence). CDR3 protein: CASSLSIGTYNEQFF.

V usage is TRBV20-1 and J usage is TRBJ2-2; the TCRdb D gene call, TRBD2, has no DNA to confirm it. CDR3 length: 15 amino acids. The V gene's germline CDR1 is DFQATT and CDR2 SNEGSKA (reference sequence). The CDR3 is CSARPSGINTGELFF.

The CDR3 loop is CASSIMDGGWEAFF. V usage is TRBV19 and J usage is TRBJ1-1. CDR3 length equals 14 residues. Germline CDR1 reads LNHDA; CDR2 reads SQIVND (reference sequence).

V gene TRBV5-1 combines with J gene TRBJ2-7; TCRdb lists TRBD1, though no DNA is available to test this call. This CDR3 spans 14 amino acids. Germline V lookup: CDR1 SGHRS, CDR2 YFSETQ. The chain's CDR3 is CASSLSAGSYEQYF.

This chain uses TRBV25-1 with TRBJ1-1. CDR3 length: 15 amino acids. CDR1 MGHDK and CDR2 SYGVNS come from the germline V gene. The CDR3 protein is CASSDTGRVNTEAFF.

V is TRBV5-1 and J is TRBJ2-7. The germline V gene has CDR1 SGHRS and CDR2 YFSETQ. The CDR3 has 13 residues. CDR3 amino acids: CASSFGQTYEQYF.